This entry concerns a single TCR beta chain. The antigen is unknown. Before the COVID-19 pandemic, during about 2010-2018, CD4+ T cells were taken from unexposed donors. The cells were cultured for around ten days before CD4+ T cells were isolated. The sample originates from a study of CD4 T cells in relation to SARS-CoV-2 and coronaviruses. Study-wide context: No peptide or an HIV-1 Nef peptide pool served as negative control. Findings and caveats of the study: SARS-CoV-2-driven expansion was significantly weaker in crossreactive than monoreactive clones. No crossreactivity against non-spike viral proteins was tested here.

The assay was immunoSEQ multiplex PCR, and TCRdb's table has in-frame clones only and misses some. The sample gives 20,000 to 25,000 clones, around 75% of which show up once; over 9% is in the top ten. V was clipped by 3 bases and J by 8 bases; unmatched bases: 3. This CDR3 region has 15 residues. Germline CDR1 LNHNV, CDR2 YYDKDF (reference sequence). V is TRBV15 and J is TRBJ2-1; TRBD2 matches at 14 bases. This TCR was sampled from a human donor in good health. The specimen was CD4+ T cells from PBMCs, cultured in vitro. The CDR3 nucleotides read TGTGCCACCAGCAGGACTAGCGGGAGGGGAGATGAGCAGTTCTTC. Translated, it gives CATSRTSGRGDEQFF.